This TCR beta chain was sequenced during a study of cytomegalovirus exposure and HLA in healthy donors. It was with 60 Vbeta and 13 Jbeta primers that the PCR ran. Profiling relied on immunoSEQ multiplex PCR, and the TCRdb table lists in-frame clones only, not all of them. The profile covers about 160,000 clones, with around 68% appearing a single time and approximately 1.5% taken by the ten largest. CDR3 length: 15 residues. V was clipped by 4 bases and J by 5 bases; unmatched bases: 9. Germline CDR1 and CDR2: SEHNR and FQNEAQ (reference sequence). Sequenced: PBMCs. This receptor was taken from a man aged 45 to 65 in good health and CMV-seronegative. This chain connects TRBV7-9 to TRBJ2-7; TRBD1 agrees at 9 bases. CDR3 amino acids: CASSYGTGKSDEQYF. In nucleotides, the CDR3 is TGTGCCAGCAGCTACGGGACAGGGAAAAGCGACGAGCAGTACTTC.